This TCR beta chain was found in a study of cytomegalovirus exposure and HLA in healthy donors. Broader study findings: Researchers reported in a later analysis that a missense DCLRE1C variant was tied to TCR beta V- and J-gene trimming.

The table lists this clone with a few counts. Its antigen is not known. The V and J ends lost 2 bases and 3 bases, in that order; junction bases with no gene match: 9. The CDR3 runs to 17 residues. In germline, CDR1 is LGHNA, CDR2 YSLEER. With 60 Vbeta and 13 Jbeta primers, the PCR was carried out. Sequenced by immunoSEQ multiplex PCR; TCRdb stores in-frame clones only, minus some. The table includes around 25,000 clones, roughly 73% detected once. The clonotype originates from a male donor in good health and CMV-seronegative. This chain joins TRBV4-3 and TRBJ2-3, with 9 bases lining up with TRBD2. What was sequenced was PBMCs. The CDR3 bases are TGCGCCAGCAGCCAAAAGGGTAGCGGGAGACTAACAGATACGCAGTATTTT. Translation gives CASSQKGSGRLTDTQYF.